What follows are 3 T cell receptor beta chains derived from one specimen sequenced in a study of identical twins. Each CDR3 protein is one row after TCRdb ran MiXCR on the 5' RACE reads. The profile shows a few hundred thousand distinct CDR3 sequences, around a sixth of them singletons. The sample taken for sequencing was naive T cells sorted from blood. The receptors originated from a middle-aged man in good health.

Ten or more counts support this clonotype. CDR3 region: CASSQDLGTYGYTF. CDR3 in DNA: TGCGCCAGCAGCCAAGATCTTGGAACCTATGGCTACACCTTC. This rearrangement joins TRBV4-3 to TRBJ1-2; D unclear. This CDR3 region has 14 residues. From germline, CDR1 is LGHNA and CDR2 YSLEER. The V and J ends lost 0 bases and 4 bases respectively, with 9 bases between them.

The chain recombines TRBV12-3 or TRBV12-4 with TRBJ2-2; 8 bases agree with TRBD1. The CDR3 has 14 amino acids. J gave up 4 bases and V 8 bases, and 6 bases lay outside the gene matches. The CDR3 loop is CASGADRATGELFF. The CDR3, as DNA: TGTGCCAGCGGGGCGGACAGGGCCACCGGGGAGCTGTTTTTT.

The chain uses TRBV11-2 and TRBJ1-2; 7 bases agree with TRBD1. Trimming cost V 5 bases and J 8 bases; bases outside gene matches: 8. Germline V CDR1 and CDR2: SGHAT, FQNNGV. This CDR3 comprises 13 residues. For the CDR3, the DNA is TGTGCCAGCAGCAACAACAGGGGAAGGGGCTACACCTTC. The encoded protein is CASSNNRGRGYTF.